The clone carrying this T cell receptor (beta chain) has at least ten counts. Samples came from patients with localized non-small cell lung adenocarcinoma. Using its own MiXCR run on the PCR reads, TCRdb lists one record per CDR3 protein. The table records approximately 25,000 distinct CDR3 sequences, 40% to 60% of them present only once. In germline, CDR1 is SGHTA, CDR2 FQGNSA. This CDR3 spans 14 amino acids. Trimming took 5 bases from V and 5 from J, leaving 16 bases between them. The data are from a study of CD4 and CD8 cells across lung adenocarcinoma regions. Sequencing was done on a sample of CD8+ T cells from the center of a lung tumor. The source is a male donor with lung adenocarcinoma. The CD4 and CD8 labels of this study may be unreliable. V usage is TRBV7-2 and J usage is TRBJ2-7; perhaps TRBD1 as D (5 bases). This chain's CDR3 is CASSAYRSQDEQYF. CDR3 nucleotides: TGTGCCAGCAGCGCCTACAGGTCTCAGGACGAGCAGTACTTC.